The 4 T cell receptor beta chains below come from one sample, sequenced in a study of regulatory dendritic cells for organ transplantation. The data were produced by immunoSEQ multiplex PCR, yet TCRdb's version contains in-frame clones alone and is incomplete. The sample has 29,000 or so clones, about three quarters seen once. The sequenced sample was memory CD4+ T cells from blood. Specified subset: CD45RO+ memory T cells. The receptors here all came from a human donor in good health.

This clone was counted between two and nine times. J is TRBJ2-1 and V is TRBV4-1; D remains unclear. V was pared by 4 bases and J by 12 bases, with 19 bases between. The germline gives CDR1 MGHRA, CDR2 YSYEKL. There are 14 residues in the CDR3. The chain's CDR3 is CASSLSGISSPQFF. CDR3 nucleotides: TGCGCCAGCAGCCTAAGTGGTATCAGCTCTCCGCAGTTCTTC.

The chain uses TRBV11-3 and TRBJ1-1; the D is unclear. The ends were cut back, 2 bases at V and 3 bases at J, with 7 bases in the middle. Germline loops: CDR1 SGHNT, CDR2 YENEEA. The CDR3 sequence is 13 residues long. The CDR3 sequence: CASSLYVDTEAFF. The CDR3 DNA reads TGTGCCAGCAGCTTATATGTAGACACTGAAGCTTTCTTT.

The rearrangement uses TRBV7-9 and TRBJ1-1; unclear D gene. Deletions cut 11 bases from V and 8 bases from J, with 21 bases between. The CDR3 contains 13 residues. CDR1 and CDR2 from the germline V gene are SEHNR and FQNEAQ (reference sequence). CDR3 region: CASESGRGEEAFF. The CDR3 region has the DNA TGTGCCTCTGAATCGGGGAGAGGCGAGGAAGCTTTCTTT.

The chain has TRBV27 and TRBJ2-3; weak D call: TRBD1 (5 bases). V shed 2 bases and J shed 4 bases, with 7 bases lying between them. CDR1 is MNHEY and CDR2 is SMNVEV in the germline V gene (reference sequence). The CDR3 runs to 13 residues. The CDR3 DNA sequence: TGTGCCAGCAGTTTACAGACAGCAGATACGCAGTATTTT. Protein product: CASSLQTADTQYF.